This T cell receptor (beta chain) was captured in a study of T cell changes during pregnancy in multiple sclerosis. Libraries were prepared by immunoSEQ multiplex PCR; TCRdb keeps only in-frame clonotypes and omits some of them. The data hold approximately 59,000 clones, with about 90% observed a single time. The CDR3 totals 14 residues. Looked up from germline, CDR1 is SEHNR and CDR2 is FQNEAQ (reference sequence). V shed 6 bases and J shed 2 bases, with 14 bases lying between them. The source material was peripheral blood, sampled in the third trimester of pregnancy. This receptor was taken from a female donor in good health, enrolled as a control in a pregnancy study. The V call is TRBV7-9, the J call TRBJ2-7; D ambiguous. This CDR3 reads CASSPVITAYEQYF. The CDR3 DNA reads as TGTGCCAGCAGTCCCGTGATTACAGCCTACGAGCAGTACTTC.